The next 15 T cell receptor beta chains were all read from a single sample in a study of blood T cell repertoires in COVID-19. Sequencing was performed with immunoSEQ multiplex PCR; in TCRdb, only in-frame clones are kept and a portion is missing. Here the sample spans about 150,000 clones, approximately 90% being singletons. Input material: peripheral blood. All receptors derive from a man between 18 and 29 years old with COVID-19, enrolled during active disease.

V and J are TRBV7-2 and TRBJ2-7; 7 nucleotides agree with TRBD1. Germline loops: CDR1 SGHTA, CDR2 FQGNSA. The CDR3 contains 14 residues. V lost 4 bases to trimming and J lost 0 bases; unmatched junction nucleotides: 3. CDR3 amino acids: CASSSTGISYEQYF. DNA of the CDR3: TGTGCCAGCAGCTCGACAGGGATCTCCTACGAGCAGTACTTC.

The V and J genes are TRBV5-4 and TRBJ2-5; possibly TRBD2 for D (5 bases). V lost 0 bases, J lost 5 bases, and 14 bases lay in between. Germline assignment: CDR1 SGHNT and CDR2 YYREEE (reference sequence). The CDR3 is 15 residues long. The CDR3 sequence: CASSLDPDSGETQYF. The CDR3 coding sequence is TGTGCCAGCAGCTTGGACCCGGATTCGGGGGAGACCCAGTACTTC.

This clone was detected only once. A read error may account for a junction end that differs from germline. V and J are TRBV28 and TRBJ1-4; 7 bases map to TRBD1. The germline V gene encodes CDR1 MDHEN and CDR2 SYDVKM. This CDR3 is built from 11 residues. In nucleotides, the CDR3 is TGTGCCAGCAGTTCTGGGACAGATAGGCTTTTT. Translation gives CASSSGTDRLF.

V gene TRBV28 combines with J gene TRBJ1-5, with 11 bases fitting TRBD1. V lost 5 bases and J lost 9; bases outside the gene matches: 6. The CDR3 has 14 amino acids. CDR1 is MDHEN, CDR2 SYDVKM, per germline. As DNA, the CDR3 is TGTGCCAGCAGTGCGGGACAGGGGGGTTGGCCCCAGCATTTT. Translation gives CASSAGQGGWPQHF. The full variable domain, with the rest looked up from reference TRBV28 and TRBJ1-5, is DVKVTQSSRYLVKRTGEKVFLECVQDMDHENMFWYRQDPGLGLRLIYFSYDVKMKEKGDIPEGYSVSREKKERFSLILESASTNQTSMYLCASSAGQGGWPQHFGDGTRLSIL.

The rearrangement joins TRBV5-6 to TRBJ1-3, with D tentatively TRBD1 (6 bases). Germline V gene data show CDR1 as SGHDT and CDR2 as YYEEEE. The V and J ends lost 5 bases and 4 bases respectively, with 16 bases between them. The CDR3 totals 15 residues. The CDR3 is CASSSSTGHGNTIYF. The CDR3 nucleotides read TGTGCCAGCAGTTCGTCGACAGGCCACGGAAACACCATATATTTT.

V and J are TRBV15 and TRBJ2-5, with unresolved D. Germline V gives CDR1 LNHNV, CDR2 YYDKDF (reference sequence). The CDR3 runs 15 residues. With 3 bases removed from V and 7 bases from J, the gap between germline ends came to 18 bases. The CDR3 sequence: CATSSPRGGLGTQYF. Here the CDR3 DNA reads TGTGCCACCAGCAGCCCACGAGGCGGCTTAGGGACCCAGTACTTC.

The V and J genes are TRBV7-9 and TRBJ2-1; D is perhaps TRBD1 (6 bases). Trimming removed 4 bases from V and 9 bases from J, with 13 bases in between. The CDR3 covers 13 residues. Germline-derived CDR1 and CDR2 are SEHNR and FQNEAQ (reference sequence). The CDR3 DNA sequence: TGTGCCAGCAGCTCAGGGGCCACGGGTGAGCAGTTCTTC. As protein: CASSSGATGEQFF.

The chain has TRBV6-1 and TRBJ1-2; 9 positions match TRBD1. V was pared by 2 bases and J by 9 bases, with 16 bases of the junction left unmatched. Per germline, CDR1 MNHNS and CDR2 SASEGT. CDR3 length: 17 residues. For the CDR3, the DNA is TGTGCCAGCAGTGAATTCTGGCGTATCGACAGGGGGAGTAGCTACACCTTC. It encodes CASSEFWRIDRGSSYTF.

The chain employs TRBV29-1 and TRBJ2-1; the D gene is possibly TRBD2 (6 bases). V lost 0 bases to trimming and J lost 2 bases, with 17 bases between them. CDR1 SQVTM and CDR2 ANQGSEA come from the germline V gene. The CDR3 covers 17 residues. The CDR3 here is CSVEDHLGLTTYNEQFF. The CDR3 DNA follows: TGCAGCGTTGAAGATCATTTAGGACTAACCACCTACAATGAGCAGTTCTTC.

The rearrangement joins TRBV27 to TRBJ1-5, with D possibly being TRBD1 (5 bases). This CDR3 is 14 amino acids long. Germline V lookup: CDR1 MNHEY, CDR2 SMNVEV (reference sequence). V was clipped by 3 bases and J by 0 bases, with 6 bases between them. CDR3 protein: CASSFDSSNQPQHF. CDR3 nucleotide sequence: TGTGCCAGCAGTTTCGACAGTAGCAATCAGCCCCAGCATTTT.

This sequence joins TRBV9 and TRBJ2-1, with D perhaps TRBD2 (5 bases). The CDR3 spans 10 residues. In germline, CDR1 is SGDLS, CDR2 YYNGEE. Trimming removed 7 bases at V and 12 bases at J, with 11 bases between. For the CDR3, the DNA is TGTGCCAGCGAGAGAGGAGGGCAGTTCTTC. It is translated as CASERGGQFF.

The rearrangement links TRBV19 to TRBJ1-2; D is perhaps TRBD1 (6 bases). CDR3 length: 14 amino acids. The germline V gene encodes CDR1 LNHDA and CDR2 SQIVND (reference sequence). Trimming left V 7 bases short and J 3 bases short, with 15 bases between. DNA of the CDR3: TGTGCCAGTATCCGGACCCACAGGGACTATGGCTACACCTTC. Amino acids: CASIRTHRDYGYTF.

CDR3 sequence (DNA): TGTGCTAGTGGTTTGGTACCGAGTGCGGATAGGGGCTATGGCTACACCTTC. Protein: CASGLVPSADRGYGYTF. The chain uses TRBV12-5 and TRBJ1-2; the D gene is possibly TRBD1 (5 bases). The V gene's germline CDR1 is LGHNT and CDR2 FRNRAP. The CDR3 covers 17 residues. The germline V and J ends were trimmed by 0 bases and 4 bases, with 18 bases remaining between them.

The V and J genes are TRBV10-3 and TRBJ1-1; 10 bases match TRBD1. The CDR3 totals 15 residues. The germline V gene encodes CDR1 ENHRY and CDR2 SYGVKD. V shed 10 bases and J 0 bases; nucleotides not matched to a gene: 8. Written as DNA, the CDR3 is TGTGCCACCGAACCGGGACAGGGGATGAACACTGAAGCTTTCTTT. Its translation: CATEPGQGMNTEAFF.

The DNA of the CDR3 is TGTGCCAGTAGTATACCTGCGGGGGCAGGGGGCGTCTATGGCTACACCTTC. Translating gives CASSIPAGAGGVYGYTF. The rearrangement uses TRBV19 and TRBJ1-2; 8 nucleotides agree with TRBD1. The CDR3 has 17 amino acids. The V and J ends lost 2 bases and 4 bases, in that order; junction bases with no gene match: 12. Germline V gives CDR1 LNHDA, CDR2 SQIVND (reference sequence).